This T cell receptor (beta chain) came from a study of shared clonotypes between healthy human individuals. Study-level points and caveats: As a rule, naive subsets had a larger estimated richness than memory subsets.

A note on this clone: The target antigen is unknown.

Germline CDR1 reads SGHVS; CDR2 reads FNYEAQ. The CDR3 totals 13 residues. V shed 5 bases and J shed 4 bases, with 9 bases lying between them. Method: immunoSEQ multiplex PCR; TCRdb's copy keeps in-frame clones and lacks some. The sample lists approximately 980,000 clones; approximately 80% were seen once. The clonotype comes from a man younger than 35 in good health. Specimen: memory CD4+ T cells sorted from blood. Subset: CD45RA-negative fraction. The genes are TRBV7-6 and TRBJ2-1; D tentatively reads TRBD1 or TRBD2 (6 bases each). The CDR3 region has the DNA TGTGCCAGCAGCGGGGGGCCATACAATGAGCAGTTCTTC. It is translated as CASSGGPYNEQFF.